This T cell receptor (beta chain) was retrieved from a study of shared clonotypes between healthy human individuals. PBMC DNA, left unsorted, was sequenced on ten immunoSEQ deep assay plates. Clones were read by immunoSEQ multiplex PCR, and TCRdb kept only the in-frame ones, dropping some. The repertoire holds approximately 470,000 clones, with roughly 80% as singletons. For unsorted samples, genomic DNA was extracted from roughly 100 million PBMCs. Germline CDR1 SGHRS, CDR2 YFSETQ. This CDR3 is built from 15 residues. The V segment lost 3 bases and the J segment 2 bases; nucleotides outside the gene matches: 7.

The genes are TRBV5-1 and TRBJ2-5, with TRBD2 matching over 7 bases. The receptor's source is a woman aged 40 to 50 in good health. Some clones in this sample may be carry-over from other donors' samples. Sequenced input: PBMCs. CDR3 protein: CASSWLAEEQETQYF. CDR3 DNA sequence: TGCGCCAGCAGCTGGCTAGCGGAAGAACAAGAGACCCAGTACTTC.